The 22 T cell receptor beta chains presented below share a single source sample, sequenced in a study of radiotherapy plus CTLA-4 blockade in lung cancer. Clones were read by immunoSEQ multiplex PCR, and TCRdb kept only the in-frame ones, dropping some. The sample yields 95,000 to 150,000 clones, about nine tenths seen once. The sample in question was peripheral blood, obtained from a patient treated with radiotherapy plus ipilimumab. The origin of the receptors is a human donor with non-small cell lung cancer that progressed on radiotherapy plus ipilimumab.

The CDR3 nucleotides read TGCGCCAGCAGCTACCTCGGAGGCTCCGCCGAGACCCAGTACTTC. Translating it yields CASSYLGGSAETQYF. This chain uses TRBV5-1 with TRBJ2-5; TRBD2 is a possible D gene (5 bases). Trimming removed 3 bases from V and 5 bases from J, with 17 bases in between. Per the germline V gene, CDR1 is SGHRS and CDR2 is YFSETQ. The CDR3 contains 15 residues.

The V call is TRBV11-2, the J call TRBJ2-5; 9 nucleotides agree with TRBD2. Germline CDR1 SGHAT, CDR2 FQNNGV. Trimming removed 2 bases from V and 1 base from J; junction bases left unmatched: 5. The CDR3 consists of 16 residues. The CDR3 DNA reads as TGTGCCAGCAGCTTACTCGAGACTAGCGGCCAAGAGACCCAGTACTTC. Its protein is CASSLLETSGQETQYF.

For the CDR3, the DNA is TGTGCCAGCAGTTTATCATTAGGAGGGATCGGCTACACCTTC. It is translated as CASSLSLGGIGYTF. The J gene is TRBJ1-2, the V gene TRBV28; D gene unclear. CDR3 length: 14 amino acids. Germline loops: CDR1 MDHEN, CDR2 SYDVKM. The V end lost 1 base, the J end lost 8 bases, and 14 bases lay between the germline ends.

This chain links TRBV14 with TRBJ2-2; D may be TRBD2 (5 bases). The V gene lost 5 bases and the J gene lost 0 bases, with 16 bases spanning the gap. From germline, CDR1 is SGHDN and CDR2 FVKESK. The CDR3 covers 17 residues. The CDR3 bases are TGTGCCAGCAGCTTACCCTCCTCACTAGCGAACACCGGGGAGCTGTTTTTT. It is translated as CASSLPSSLANTGELFF.

This chain connects TRBV7-2 to TRBJ2-7; D possibly corresponds to TRBD2 (6 bases). Per the germline V gene, CDR1 is SGHTA and CDR2 is FQGNSA. This CDR3 is built from 15 residues. V was clipped by 3 bases and J by 4 bases, with 16 bases between them. The CDR3 DNA sequence: TGTGCCAGCAGCTTTCTTCCCGGAGGGGCTTACGAGCAGTACTTC. This sequence encodes CASSFLPGGAYEQYF.

This sequence joins TRBV10-1 and TRBJ2-1; TRBD2 agrees at 14 bases. The J segment lost 6 bases and the V segment lost 10 bases, leaving 17 bases of the junction unmatched. In germline, CDR1 is WNHNN, CDR2 SYGVQD (reference sequence). This CDR3 is 18 amino acids long. CDR3 coding DNA: TGCGCCACCGTCAGGGGACTAGCGGGAGAAGCGGTTGCCAATGAGCAGTTCTTC. Translated: CATVRGLAGEAVANEQFF.

The rearrangement joins TRBV7-2 to TRBJ1-5, with a tentative D call TRBD1 (5 bases). This CDR3 contains 15 residues. Trimming took off 1 base at V and 2 bases at J, with 9 bases between the two ends. CDR1 SGHTA and CDR2 FQGNSA come from the germline V gene. CDR3 nucleotides: TGTGCCAGCAGCTTAGTCCAGGGAGGCAATCAGCCCCAGCATTTT. Translated, it gives CASSLVQGGNQPQHF.

CDR3 amino acids: CASSFQGAGANVLTF. In DNA form, the CDR3 reads TGTGCCAGCAGTTTTCAGGGGGCTGGGGCCAACGTCCTGACTTTC. This chain joins TRBV27 and TRBJ2-6, with 7 bases lining up with TRBD1. CDR3 length: 15 amino acids. Germline V gene data show CDR1 as MNHEY and CDR2 as SMNVEV (reference sequence). With V trimmed by 3 bases and J by 2 bases, 1 base remained unmatched.

CDR3 nucleotide sequence: TGTGCCAGCAGCCGGGACCTAATAGCACCATTTGAAGCTTTCTTT. Amino acid sequence: CASSRDLIAPFEAFF. The V call is TRBV5-5, the J call TRBJ1-1; possibly TRBD1 for D (5 bases). Germline values: CDR1 SGHKS, CDR2 YYEKEE (reference sequence). The CDR3 extends over 15 amino acids. The V end was cut by 4 bases, the J end by 7 bases, with 20 bases between.

The V call is TRBV5-5, the J call TRBJ1-2; the D gene is possibly TRBD1 (6 bases). V was shortened by 1 base and J by 3 bases, with 13 bases between the two germline ends. CDR1 SGHKS and CDR2 YYEKEE come from the germline V gene (reference sequence). The CDR3 extends over 15 amino acids. The CDR3 region is CASSLRSEGDYGYTF. The DNA for the CDR3 is TGTGCCAGCAGCTTGAGAAGTGAGGGGGACTATGGCTACACCTTC.

The chain is built from TRBV15 and TRBJ2-1; D gene ambiguous. Germline assignment: CDR1 LNHNV and CDR2 YYDKDF (reference sequence). Deletions cut 3 bases from V and 9 bases from J, with 9 bases between. The CDR3 sequence is 12 residues long. Here the CDR3 reads CATSSSRAEQFF. As DNA, the CDR3 is TGTGCCACCAGCAGCTCACGGGCTGAGCAGTTCTTC.

J is TRBJ2-1 and V is TRBV5-1; TRBD2 agrees at 7 bases. The CDR3 has 16 amino acids. Losses at the gene ends were 2 bases for V and 5 bases for J; bases not matched to a gene: 10. CDR1 and CDR2 (germline): SGHRS, YFSETQ. The CDR3: CASSLEFAGRDNEQFF. The CDR3 nucleotides read TGCGCCAGCAGCTTAGAATTTGCGGGGAGGGACAATGAGCAGTTCTTC.

The chain joins TRBV4-1 to TRBJ2-1; D gene ambiguous. The CDR3 runs 17 residues. CDR1 is MGHRA, CDR2 YSYEKL, per germline. V was cut by 4 bases and J by 1 base, with 17 bases left in between. For the CDR3, the DNA is TGCGCCAGCAGCCCGGTCTTCAGGAGTGGGTCCTACAATGAGCAGTTCTTC. It codes for CASSPVFRSGSYNEQFF.

The CDR3 sequence: CASGISLAGGLYNEQFF. DNA for the CDR3: TGTGCTAGTGGTATCTCACTAGCGGGAGGTCTCTACAATGAGCAGTTCTTC. The V gene is TRBV12-5, the J gene TRBJ2-1, with 12 positions matching TRBD2. V shed 5 bases and J 3 bases; nucleotides not matched to a gene: 8. CDR3 length equals 17 residues. Germline lookup yields CDR1 LGHNT and CDR2 FRNRAP.

The V and J genes are TRBV14 and TRBJ2-1; 10 bases fit TRBD2. The CDR3 has 18 residues. The V and J ends lost 4 bases and 4 bases, in that order; junction bases with no gene match: 13. In germline, CDR1 is SGHDN, CDR2 FVKESK. The CDR3 loop is CASSPKPLAGVRYNEQFF. The CDR3, as DNA: TGTGCCAGCAGCCCGAAGCCTCTAGCGGGAGTGCGTTACAATGAGCAGTTCTTC.

Comments on this clone: This same CDR3 is encoded by further DNA sequences in the sample. The chain uses TRBV9 and TRBJ1-3; the D is unclear. The ends were cut back, 5 bases at V and 3 bases at J, with 0 bases in the middle. Per germline, CDR1 SGDLS and CDR2 YYNGEE. This CDR3 contains 10 residues. CDR3 nucleotide sequence: TGTGCCAGCAGTGGAAACACCATATATTTT. It yields the protein CASSGNTIYF.

The chain is built from TRBV9 and TRBJ2-7; tentative D call: TRBD1 (6 bases). The CDR3 has 15 amino acids. Germline assignment: CDR1 SGDLS and CDR2 YYNGEE. V dropped 3 bases and J dropped 5 bases, with 18 bases sitting between them. CDR3 region: CASSAQGRGADEQYF. The CDR3 nucleotides are TGTGCCAGCAGCGCCCAGGGCAGGGGCGCTGACGAGCAGTACTTC.

The rearrangement uses TRBV5-4 and TRBJ1-1, with 8 bases matching TRBD1. Losses at the gene ends were 2 bases for V and 0 bases for J; bases not matched to a gene: 0. The germline CDR1 and CDR2 sequences are SGHNT and YYREEE (reference sequence). This CDR3 region has 14 residues. The CDR3 sequence is CASSLQGVNTEAFF. In nucleotides, the CDR3 is TGTGCCAGCAGCTTACAGGGGGTGAACACTGAAGCTTTCTTT.

The chain combines TRBV7-9 with TRBJ2-1; D remains unclear. CDR1 and CDR2 from the germline V gene are SEHNR and FQNEAQ (reference sequence). The ends were cut back, 1 base at V and 6 bases at J, with 13 bases in the middle. The CDR3 is 15 residues long. CDR3 coding DNA: TGTGCCAGCAGCTTAGGTCTTGGGCTCATCAATGAGCAGTTCTTC. This gives the protein CASSLGLGLINEQFF.

In the case of this clone: A junction end diverges from the germline sequence, so it may reflect a read error. This chain uses TRBV18 with TRBJ1-1; TRBD1 agrees at 8 bases. Germline CDR1 and CDR2: KGHSH and LQKENI. The CDR3 extends over 11 amino acids. The CDR3 sequence: CASSERTGTSF. DNA of the CDR3: TGTGCCAGCTCAGAACGGACAGGGACTTCCTTT.

The chain employs TRBV7-9 and TRBJ2-5; D gene ambiguous. This CDR3 comprises 15 residues. Germline V gene lookup returns CDR1 SEHNR and CDR2 FQNEAQ (reference sequence). The germline V and J ends were trimmed by 4 bases and 2 bases, with 14 bases remaining between them. CDR3 sequence reads: CASSSAASAQETQYF. The CDR3 nucleotides are TGTGCCAGCAGCTCTGCGGCCAGTGCACAAGAGACCCAGTACTTC.

V gene TRBV10-3 combines with J gene TRBJ2-7; no firm D call. The CDR3 contains 13 residues. CDR1 is ENHRY, CDR2 SYGVKD, per germline. Trimming left V 11 bases short and J 2 bases short, with 16 bases between. For the CDR3, the DNA is TGTGCCGCCCTAGAAGACCGTACCTACGAGCAGTACTTC. It specifies CAALEDRTYEQYF.